Shown below are 20 T cell receptor beta chains from a single sample sequenced in a study of CD8 T cells in ankylosing spondylitis. TCRdb re-derived calls from the 5' RACE reads in MiXCR, one entry per CDR3 protein. This table holds almost 250,000 distinct CDR3 sequences, 32% found once. Sequencing input: blood, either unsorted or a sorted T cell fraction (not recorded which). These receptors all come from a male donor with ankylosing spondylitis or in good health (not recorded which).

This sequence joins TRBV9 and TRBJ2-3, with D unclear. The CDR3 sequence is 10 residues long. Germline CDR1 reads SGDLS; CDR2 reads YYNGEE. Trimming removed 5 bases at V and 5 bases at J, with 3 bases between. As DNA, the CDR3 is TGTGCCAGCAGAAAAGATACGCAGTATTTT. This translates into CASRKDTQYF.

This clonotype turned up a few times. The chain combines TRBV20-1 with TRBJ2-1; TRBD2 is a possible D gene (6 bases). The CDR3 loop spans 13 amino acids. V lost 8 bases to trimming and J lost 5 bases, with 16 bases between them. In germline, CDR1 is DFQATT, CDR2 SNEGSKA (reference sequence). The CDR3 spells CSCLASGDNEQFF. CDR3 coding DNA: TGCAGTTGTCTAGCGAGTGGCGACAATGAGCAGTTCTTC.

This clonotype was detected only a few times. The rearrangement uses TRBV20-1 and TRBJ1-1; no clear D. The CDR3 spans 11 residues. Germline values: CDR1 DFQATT, CDR2 SNEGSKA (reference sequence). The V end was cut by 3 bases, the J end by 6 bases, with 8 bases between. This chain's CDR3 is CSASSLAEAFF. CDR3 coding DNA: TGCAGTGCTAGTTCTCTCGCTGAAGCTTTCTTT.

The CDR3 nucleotides read TGTGCCAGCAGCCCAATGGGACAGGGGGGCTGGGAGCAGTACTTC. Amino acid sequence: CASSPMGQGGWEQYF. V is TRBV9 and J is TRBJ2-7; 11 nucleotides align to TRBD1. The V gene end was trimmed by 4 bases and the J gene end by 7 bases; junction bases not matched to a gene: 10. The germline gives CDR1 SGDLS, CDR2 YYNGEE. The length of the CDR3 is 15 residues.

This clonotype has just a few counts. V is TRBV6-4 and J is TRBJ2-3; D not resolved. CDR1 and CDR2 from the germline V gene are MRHNA and SNTAGT. The CDR3 runs 15 residues. V dropped 2 bases and J dropped 0 bases, with 9 bases sitting between them. This CDR3 reads CASSDVAESTDTQYF. Here the CDR3 DNA reads TGTGCCAGCAGTGACGTGGCTGAGAGCACAGATACGCAGTATTTT.

This chain connects TRBV12-3 or TRBV12-4 to TRBJ1-6; 7 bases fit TRBD1. The CDR3 sequence is 14 residues long. V was pared by 7 bases and J by 8 bases, with 8 bases of the junction left unmatched. The CDR3 nucleotides read TGTGCCAGCAACCTAGGGGGCGAGTATTCACCCCTCCACTTT. Protein: CASNLGGEYSPLHF.

This sequence joins TRBV4-1 and TRBJ2-3; D gene unclear. Deletions cut 0 bases from V and 8 bases from J, with 9 bases between. Germline CDR1 and CDR2: MGHRA and YSYEKL. The CDR3 runs to 13 residues. In DNA form, the CDR3 reads TGCGCCAGCAGCCAAGATGGGTTGGGTACGCAGTATTTT. It codes for CASSQDGLGTQYF.

This chain joins TRBV7-2 and TRBJ2-5; D remains unclear. Germline V lookup: CDR1 SGHTA, CDR2 FQGNSA. The CDR3 is 15 residues long. The germline V and J ends were trimmed by 3 bases and 2 bases, with 13 bases remaining between them. The CDR3 nucleotides are TGTGCCAGCAGCTTTGAAGGCAGGAGACAAGAGACCCAGTACTTC. Translated: CASSFEGRRQETQYF.

This clonotype has a handful of counts. The genes are TRBV5-6 and TRBJ2-1; the D call may be TRBD1 or TRBD2 (5 bases each). This CDR3 is 14 amino acids long. CDR1 is SGHDT, CDR2 YYEEEE, per germline. Trimming took off 2 bases at V and 6 bases at J, with 12 bases between the two ends. The CDR3 DNA is TGTGCCAGCAGCTTACCGGGGCAAGGCAATGAGCAGTTCTTC. Protein sequence: CASSLPGQGNEQFF.

The V gene is TRBV10-2, the J gene TRBJ2-1, with 7 bases fitting TRBD2. This CDR3 is built from 13 residues. Germline V lookup: CDR1 WSHSY, CDR2 SAAADI. Trimming removed 7 bases from V and 3 bases from J; junction bases left unmatched: 3. DNA for the CDR3: TGCGCCAGCACGCGGGGGATCTACAATGAGCAGTTCTTC. Protein product: CASTRGIYNEQFF.

V is TRBV4-2 and J is TRBJ2-3; D unresolved. The CDR3 consists of 14 residues. V was cut by 3 bases and J by 6 bases, with 13 bases left in between. Germline CDR1 is LGHNA and CDR2 is YNFKEQ. This CDR3 reads CASSHPETRDTQYF. Written as DNA, the CDR3 is TGTGCCAGCAGCCACCCGGAAACTCGGGATACGCAGTATTTT.

This chain uses TRBV2 with TRBJ2-7; the match to TRBD1 covers 8 bases. J was trimmed by 3 bases and V by 8 bases; bases with no gene match: 6. This CDR3 is 13 amino acids long. CDR1 is SNHLY, CDR2 FYNNEI, per germline. The DNA for the CDR3 is TGTGCCAGCGCCCCAGGACAGGGCTACGAGCAGTACTTC. Translating gives CASAPGQGYEQYF.

The J gene is TRBJ1-4, the V gene TRBV11-1; D might be TRBD1 (6 bases). Germline V gives CDR1 SGHAT, CDR2 FQDESV (reference sequence). The CDR3 length is 19 residues. Deletions cut 7 bases from V and 8 bases from J, with 32 bases between. In DNA form, the CDR3 reads TGTGCCAGCACCTCGTCCCGACAGGCGACGTTACGTACAGCAGAAAAACTGTTTTTT. This gives the protein CASTSSRQATLRTAEKLFF.

This chain joins TRBV7-9 and TRBJ2-7, with D possibly matching TRBD2 (5 bases). Trimming removed 6 bases at V and 7 bases at J, with 13 bases between. There are 12 residues in the CDR3. Per germline, CDR1 SEHNR and CDR2 FQNEAQ (reference sequence). The CDR3 sequence is CASRPAGVEQYF. CDR3 nucleotide sequence: TGTGCCAGCAGGCCGGCCGGGGTTGAGCAGTACTTC.

This chain uses TRBV29-1 with TRBJ2-3; 10 nucleotides match TRBD2. The CDR3 length is 17 residues. The J segment lost 0 bases and the V segment lost 3 bases, leaving 9 bases of the junction unmatched. Germline CDR1 is SQVTM and CDR2 is ANQGSEA. The CDR3 DNA reads TGCAGCGTTGAGGGCATAGCGGGGGGCCAGAGCACAGATACGCAGTATTTT. The encoded protein is CSVEGIAGGQSTDTQYF.

The sample holds many counts of this clonotype. This chain connects TRBV4-1 to TRBJ2-5; a possible D gene is TRBD2 (6 bases). Germline V gives CDR1 MGHRA, CDR2 YSYEKL. V lost 0 bases to trimming and J lost 4 bases, with 21 bases between them. The CDR3 has 18 residues. CDR3 region: CASSQDSTLRGALETQYF. The CDR3, as DNA: TGCGCCAGCAGCCAAGATAGTACGTTGCGGGGCGCATTAGAGACCCAGTACTTC.

This chain links TRBV7-3 with TRBJ2-5; D may be TRBD2 (6 bases). The CDR3 runs 14 residues. The V gene's germline CDR1 is SGHTA and CDR2 FQGTGA. The V end was cut by 5 bases, the J end by 5 bases, with 15 bases between. The CDR3 coding sequence is TGTGCCAGCAGCCCCCAGGCGGGGCTGGAGACCCAGTACTTC. It is translated as CASSPQAGLETQYF. Using reference TRBV7-3 and TRBJ2-5 for the parts outside the CDR3, the full variable domain is GAGVSQTPSNKVTEKGKYVELRCDPISGHTALYWYRQSLGQGPEFLIYFQGTGAADDSGLPNDRFFAVRPEGSVSTLKIQRTERGDSAVYLCASSPQAGLETQYFGPGTRLLVL.

J is TRBJ1-1 and V is TRBV15; D uncertain. The ends were cut back, 8 bases at V and 3 bases at J, with 10 bases in the middle. There are 12 residues in the CDR3. Germline-derived CDR1 and CDR2 are LNHNV and YYDKDF (reference sequence). This CDR3 is CATRRWDTEAFF. Here the CDR3 DNA reads TGTGCCACCCGACGTTGGGACACTGAAGCTTTCTTT. Drawing the rest from reference TRBV15 and TRBJ1-1, the complete variable domain is DAMVIQNPRYQVTQFGKPVTLSCSQTLNHNVMYWYQQKSSQAPKLLFHYYDKDFNNEADTPDNFQSRRPNTSFCFLDIRSPGLGDTAMYLCATRRWDTEAFFGQGTRLTVV.

The V gene is TRBV4-1, the J gene TRBJ2-7, with a tentative D call TRBD1 (6 bases). V shed 0 bases and J shed 3 bases, with 21 bases lying between them. The CDR3 has 18 residues. Germline CDR1 and CDR2: MGHRA and YSYEKL. In nucleotides, the CDR3 is TGCGCCAGCAGCCAAGATGTGATAGGCACAGGGTACCGCTACGAGCAGTACTTC. It codes for CASSQDVIGTGYRYEQYF.

This clonotype has only one observation. This chain uses TRBV5-1 with TRBJ2-7; tentative D call: TRBD2 (7 bases). With 2 bases removed from V and 5 bases from J, the gap between germline ends came to 11 bases. This CDR3 contains 13 residues. CDR1 is SGHRS, CDR2 YFSETQ, per germline. CDR3 in amino acids: CASSFRGADEQYF. The DNA for the CDR3 is TGCGCCAGCAGCTTCCGGGGGGCGGACGAGCAGTACTTC. Together with reference TRBV5-1 and TRBJ2-7, the CDR3 gives the full variable domain: KAGVTQTPRYLIKTRGQQVTLSCSPISGHRSVSWYQQTPGQGLQFLFEYFSETQRNKGNFPGRFSGRQFSNSRSEMNVSTLELGDSALYLCASSFRGADEQYFGPGTRLTVT.